A single sample is the source of the 13 T cell receptor beta chains below, sequenced in a study of identical twins. MiXCR, applied by TCRdb to the 5' RACE reads, yields one record per CDR3 protein. The sample yields around 490,000 distinct CDR3 sequences, approximately 20% seen once. The sample was also reused in another study, on yellow fever vaccine responses in identical twins.

The sequenced material came from CD4+ T cells sorted from blood. All receptors come from a woman aged 18-30 years in good health.

Only a few counts were recorded for this clonotype. The genes are TRBV4-2 and TRBJ2-2, with 7 nucleotides matching TRBD1. The germline V gene encodes CDR1 LGHNA and CDR2 YNFKEQ. V was pared by 2 bases and J by 2 bases, with 5 bases of the junction left unmatched. CDR3 length: 16 amino acids. CDR3 loop: CASSQTGQRNTGELFF. CDR3 in DNA: TGTGCCAGCAGCCAAACGGGACAGAGAAACACCGGGGAGCTGTTTTTT.

The V call is TRBV10-2, the J call TRBJ2-3; possibly TRBD1 for D (5 bases). V was shortened by 5 bases and J by 1 base, with 10 bases between the two germline ends. Per germline, CDR1 WSHSY and CDR2 SAAADI. This CDR3 is built from 14 residues. CDR3 region: CASSSTARTDTQYF. CDR3 DNA: TGCGCCAGCAGTTCGACAGCGCGCACAGATACGCAGTATTTT.

This clonotype was found a few times. The genes are TRBV5-1 and TRBJ2-5, with D maybe TRBD1 (6 bases). V dropped 4 bases and J dropped 2 bases, with 15 bases sitting between them. Germline assignment: CDR1 SGHRS and CDR2 YFSETQ. This CDR3 is 15 amino acids long. CDR3 DNA: TGCGCCAGCAGCACCGGACAGTGGGCTCAAGAGACCCAGTACTTC. This encodes CASSTGQWAQETQYF.

In its sample, this clonotype was seen once. The CDR3, as DNA: TGCAGCGCCGGGACAAATACCTACAATGAGCAGTTCTTC. Amino acid sequence: CSAGTNTYNEQFF. This sequence joins TRBV29-1 and TRBJ2-1; D may be TRBD1 (6 bases). The CDR3 is 13 residues long. Trimming took off 7 bases at V and 2 bases at J, with 12 bases between the two ends. Germline V lookup: CDR1 SQVTM, CDR2 ANQGSEA.

CDR3 DNA sequence: TGTGCCAGCAGCTTGTTTAGATCGCTCGGACAGGGCGTTACTGGGGCCAACGTCCTGACTTTC. Its protein is CASSLFRSLGQGVTGANVLTF. V and J are TRBV5-4 and TRBJ2-6, with TRBD1 matching 8 bases. This CDR3 has 21 amino acids. Germline trimming cut 1 base from V and 2 bases from J; bases unmatched to any gene: 17. Germline CDR1 reads SGHNT; CDR2 reads YYREEE (reference sequence).

The rearrangement joins TRBV3-1 to TRBJ1-1, with 8 positions matching TRBD1. Unmatched junction bases numbered 10, after V lost 0 bases and J lost 10 bases. Germline CDR1 reads LGHDT; CDR2 reads YNNKEL (reference sequence). CDR3 length: 15 residues. The CDR3 loop is CASSQEAGQGRVAFF. CDR3 bases: TGTGCCAGCAGCCAAGAAGCCGGACAGGGTCGGGTAGCTTTCTTT.

This clonotype has a handful of counts. The V gene is TRBV7-2, the J gene TRBJ2-1; D is uncertain. This CDR3 comprises 15 residues. CDR1 and CDR2 from the germline V gene are SGHTA and FQGNSA. The germline V and J ends were trimmed by 1 base and 4 bases, with 11 bases remaining between them. This chain's CDR3 is CASSLGPGRYNEQFF. In DNA, the CDR3 is TGTGCCAGCAGCTTAGGGCCTGGGCGATACAATGAGCAGTTCTTC.

This clonotype appeared many times. The chain employs TRBV5-1 and TRBJ2-7; TRBD2 matches at 9 bases. After removal of 1 base from V and 2 bases from J, the junction contained 1 base not matched to a gene. CDR1 is SGHRS, CDR2 YFSETQ, per germline. CDR3 length: 14 residues. The CDR3 DNA sequence: TGCGCCAGCAGCTTGCTAGCGGGGACCTACGAGCAGTACTTC. Its protein product is CASSLLAGTYEQYF.

The genes are TRBV12-3 or TRBV12-4 and TRBJ2-1; D unclear. V gave up 2 bases and J gave up 5 bases, with 10 bases separating them. The CDR3 spans 14 residues. The CDR3: CASSLLNVNNEQFF. DNA for the CDR3: TGTGCCAGCAGTTTACTAAACGTAAACAATGAGCAGTTCTTC.

The V call is TRBV2, the J call TRBJ2-1; the D is unclear. V gave up 7 bases and J gave up 7 bases, with 14 bases separating them. This CDR3 is 13 amino acids long. The germline gives CDR1 SNHLY, CDR2 FYNNEI. The CDR3 region has the DNA TGTGCCAGCATCAAATCTACCGGGAATGAGCAGTTCTTC. Its translation: CASIKSTGNEQFF.

V is TRBV5-1 and J is TRBJ2-7; tentatively, D is TRBD2 (6 bases). CDR3 length: 16 amino acids. V was clipped by 4 bases and J by 1 base, with 18 bases between them. The germline V gene has CDR1 SGHRS and CDR2 YFSETQ. The CDR3, as DNA: TGCGCCAGCAGCCCACGGGCGGGACTCTCATCCTACGAGCAGTACTTC. This sequence encodes CASSPRAGLSSYEQYF.

In this sample, this clonotype turned up a few times. The chain carries TRBV28 and TRBJ2-7; TRBD2 matches at 11 bases. V lost 6 bases and J lost 4; bases outside the gene matches: 8. Germline loops: CDR1 MDHEN, CDR2 SYDVKM. CDR3 length: 15 amino acids. In DNA, the CDR3 is TGTGCCAGCAGCGATACTAGCGGGGGAAGGTACGAGCAGTACGTC. Translation: CASSDTSGGRYEQYV.

This clonotype was seen only a few times. The chain carries TRBV9 and TRBJ1-6; D gene uncertain. CDR1 and CDR2 (germline): SGDLS, YYNGEE. V lost 7 bases, J lost 5 bases, and 7 bases lay in between. This CDR3 region has 12 residues. This CDR3 reads CASGVNNSPLHF. The CDR3 region has the DNA TGTGCCAGCGGGGTTAATAATTCACCCCTCCACTTT.